The 29 T cell receptor beta chains below come from one sample, sequenced in a study of shared clonotypes between healthy human individuals. Some clones are missing from TCRdb's copy, which holds only in-frame ones; the method was immunoSEQ multiplex PCR. In the table there are roughly 2 million clones, more than 90% of which are singletons. The sample comprised naive CD4+ T cells sorted from blood. Described subset: CD45RA+ positively selected. These receptors all come from a man in his late teens or twenties in good health.

The J gene is TRBJ2-7, the V gene TRBV25-1; 8 bases match TRBD1. V shed 10 bases and J 2 bases; nucleotides not matched to a gene: 10. Germline V gives CDR1 MGHDK, CDR2 SYGVNS. This CDR3 contains 14 residues. CDR3 sequence reads: CATVEDRVPYEQYF. DNA for the CDR3: TGTGCCACTGTGGAGGACAGGGTCCCCTACGAGCAGTACTTC.

The rearrangement joins TRBV28 to TRBJ1-6, with D maybe TRBD1 (6 bases). V lost 8 bases, J lost 16 bases, and 15 bases lay in between. This CDR3 contains 11 residues. Germline CDR1 and CDR2: MDHEN and SYDVKM. The CDR3: CASRDNRVLHF. The CDR3 nucleotides are TGTGCCAGCCGAGACAACAGGGTGCTCCACTTT.

On this clone itself: Distinct nucleotide sequences in the sample also encode this CDR3. The chain has TRBV5-6 and TRBJ2-7; D is unclear. CDR3 size: 13 residues. Trimming took off 1 base at V and 1 base at J, with 6 bases between the two ends. Germline loops: CDR1 SGHDT, CDR2 YYEEEE. The CDR3 bases are TGTGCCAGCAGCTTGTTTGGTTCCTACGAGCAGTACTTC. Amino acid sequence: CASSLFGSYEQYF.

The V call is TRBV27, the J call TRBJ2-1; 8 nucleotides agree with TRBD2. Germline CDR1 reads MNHEY; CDR2 reads SMNVEV (reference sequence). The CDR3 is made up of 15 amino acids. Trimming removed 7 bases from V and 6 bases from J; junction bases left unmatched: 11. The DNA for the CDR3 is TGTGCCAGCACAAGTAGCGGGGAGGTCGGCAATGAGCAGTTCTTC. It yields the protein CASTSSGEVGNEQFF.

Worth noting for this clone: At the DNA level, this CDR3 is encoded by other sequences in the same sample as well. The CDR3 protein is CASSYWGAGTGELFF. The CDR3 DNA follows: TGTGCCAGCAGTTACTGGGGGGCCGGAACCGGGGAGCTGTTTTTT. This chain uses TRBV6-5 with TRBJ2-2; possibly TRBD1 or TRBD2 for D (6 bases each). Per germline, CDR1 MNHEY and CDR2 SVGAGI. With 1 base removed from V and 5 bases from J, the gap between germline ends came to 11 bases. The CDR3 covers 15 residues.

As regards this clone: This specimen includes other DNA sequences encoding the same CDR3. The V gene is TRBV10-3, the J gene TRBJ2-1; 16 bases fit TRBD2. Germline assignment: CDR1 ENHRY and CDR2 SYGVKD. The CDR3 has 15 residues. With 6 bases clipped from V and 7 bases from J, the junction kept 3 bases outside the gene matches. In nucleotides, the CDR3 is TGTGCCATCAGCTCGGGACTAGCGGGAGGGAATGAGCAGTTCTTC. Amino acid sequence: CAISSGLAGGNEQFF.

CDR3 nucleotide sequence: TGTGCCAGCACCCTCAGGACAGGGCGAGACGGGGAGCTGTTTTTT. Translated: CASTLRTGRDGELFF. The rearrangement links TRBV27 to TRBJ2-2; 8 nucleotides align to TRBD1. Trimming cost V 7 bases and J 7 bases; bases outside gene matches: 11. CDR1 MNHEY and CDR2 SMNVEV come from the germline V gene (reference sequence). The length of the CDR3 is 15 residues.

The chain joins TRBV7-9 to TRBJ2-7; the match to TRBD2 covers 7 bases. The V gene's germline CDR1 is SEHNR and CDR2 FQNEAQ (reference sequence). The CDR3 has 17 amino acids. V gave up 4 bases and J gave up 0 bases; unmatched junction bases: 12. The CDR3 bases are TGTGCCAGCAGCTGGGAGGGGATGGGAGGGCCCTCCTACGAGCAGTACTTC. Translated, it gives CASSWEGMGGPSYEQYF. Using reference TRBV7-9 and TRBJ2-7 for the parts outside the CDR3, the full variable domain is DTGVSQNPRHKITKRGQNVTFRCDPISEHNRLYWYRQTLGQGPEFLTYFQNEAQLEKSRLLSDRFSAERPKGSFSTLEIQRTEQGDSAMYLCASSWEGMGGPSYEQYFGPGTRLTVT.

The chain couples TRBV10-3 to TRBJ1-5, with a possible D match to TRBD1 (5 bases). Germline CDR1 is ENHRY and CDR2 is SYGVKD. The CDR3 has 15 residues. V was shortened by 8 bases and J by 3 bases, with 17 bases between the two germline ends. CDR3 amino acids: CAIYKGRRPNQPQHF. The CDR3 region has the DNA TGTGCCATCTACAAGGGGCGCCGTCCCAATCAGCCCCAGCATTTT.

The chain uses TRBV10-3 and TRBJ2-3; 10 bases agree with TRBD2. The CDR3 consists of 15 residues. Germline CDR1 ENHRY, CDR2 SYGVKD. J lost 3 bases, V lost 3 bases, and 3 bases had no gene match. CDR3 amino acids: CAISEGLAATDTQYF. CDR3 nucleotide sequence: TGTGCCATCAGTGAAGGACTAGCGGCGACAGATACGCAGTATTTT.

The CDR3 reads CASSLLEIRTEAFF. In DNA form, the CDR3 reads TGTGCCAGCAGCTTGCTGGAAATCCGCACTGAAGCTTTCTTT. The chain is built from TRBV5-5 and TRBJ1-1; no firm D call. This CDR3 has 14 amino acids. Germline V gene data show CDR1 as SGHKS and CDR2 as YYEKEE (reference sequence). Between the trimmed V and J ends, which lost 1 base and 4 bases, there was a span of 11 bases.

J is TRBJ1-5 and V is TRBV10-1; 9 positions agree with TRBD1. V gave up 4 bases and J gave up 4 bases; unmatched junction bases: 11. Germline V CDR1 and CDR2: WNHNN, SYGVQD (reference sequence). This CDR3 region has 17 residues. The CDR3 is CASSASWGQGGNQPQHF. The CDR3 DNA reads TGCGCCAGCAGTGCATCTTGGGGACAGGGAGGGAATCAGCCCCAGCATTTT.

The chain couples TRBV5-4 to TRBJ2-2; D gene unclear. Trimming left V 3 bases short and J 2 bases short, with 11 bases between. In germline, CDR1 is SGHNT, CDR2 YYREEE (reference sequence). The CDR3 extends over 15 amino acids. DNA for the CDR3: TGTGCCAGCAGCTCGGGCCCCGACAACACCGGGGAGCTGTTTTTT. Protein: CASSSGPDNTGELFF.

The chain has TRBV27 and TRBJ1-1, with unresolved D. V shed 3 bases and J shed 6 bases, with 14 bases lying between them. Looked up from germline, CDR1 is MNHEY and CDR2 is SMNVEV (reference sequence). The CDR3 spans 14 residues. CDR3 nucleotides: TGTGCCAGCAGTTTTTTCCATACCCCTTCTGAAGCTTTCTTT. The encoded protein is CASSFFHTPSEAFF.

This chain uses TRBV6-6 with TRBJ1-1; a weak D match, TRBD1 (5 bases). The CDR3 is made up of 13 amino acids. V lost 10 bases and J 5 bases, leaving 17 bases between the germline ends. Germline CDR1 MNHNY, CDR2 SVGAGI (reference sequence). CDR3 region: CATGAQGKTEAFF. CDR3 in DNA: TGTGCCACCGGCGCTCAGGGAAAGACTGAAGCTTTCTTT.

The chain has TRBV6-1 and TRBJ2-3, with D possibly TRBD1 on 6 matching bases. The germline gives CDR1 MNHNS, CDR2 SASEGT. The CDR3 consists of 16 residues. The V and J ends lost 2 bases and 5 bases respectively, with 17 bases between them. The CDR3 protein is CASSETQGLYRDTQYF. The CDR3, as DNA: TGTGCCAGCAGTGAAACTCAGGGGCTGTACCGAGATACGCAGTATTTT.

There are a few counts of this clone. The V gene is TRBV2, the J gene TRBJ1-6, with 8 bases aligning to TRBD1. The V segment lost 6 bases and the J segment 6 bases; nucleotides outside the gene matches: 4. This CDR3 spans 14 amino acids. CDR1 SNHLY and CDR2 FYNNEI come from the germline V gene. Here the CDR3 DNA reads TGTGCCAGCAGGGTTGACAGGGGTAATTCACCCCTCCACTTT. It translates to CASRVDRGNSPLHF.

The chain links TRBV18 to TRBJ2-5, with D hard to call. CDR3 length: 14 residues. Germline CDR1 reads KGHSH; CDR2 reads LQKENI. Trimming took 6 bases from V and 2 from J, leaving 13 bases between them. CDR3 DNA: TGTGCCAGCTCCATCGGTGTAGGTCAAGAGACCCAGTACTTC. Amino acid sequence: CASSIGVGQETQYF.

Comment on this clone: Other DNA sequences of this sample code for an identical CDR3. The chain has TRBV18 and TRBJ2-7; D remains ambiguous. Trimming took 2 bases from V and 0 from J, leaving 8 bases between them. Germline-derived CDR1 and CDR2 are KGHSH and LQKENI. CDR3 length equals 14 residues. As DNA, the CDR3 is TGTGCCAGCTCACCAGGTACGGGCTCCTACGAGCAGTACTTC. As protein: CASSPGTGSYEQYF.

The chain links TRBV10-3 to TRBJ1-5; 7 bases map to TRBD1. With 0 bases clipped from V and 7 bases from J, the junction kept 6 bases outside the gene matches. Germline V lookup: CDR1 ENHRY, CDR2 SYGVKD. CDR3 length: 15 residues. CDR3 DNA sequence: TGTGCCATCAGTGAGTCTGAGGGGGCTGGGCAGCCCCAGCATTTT. It specifies CAISESEGAGQPQHF.

The chain uses TRBV11-1 and TRBJ1-2, with D possibly matching TRBD1 (6 bases). Germline CDR1 and CDR2: SGHAT and FQDESV (reference sequence). The CDR3 runs 14 residues. Trimming removed 2 bases from V and 2 bases from J, with 9 bases in between. In nucleotides, the CDR3 is TGTGCCAGCAGCTTACGGGGGGCAAACTATGGCTACACCTTC. Its protein is CASSLRGANYGYTF. Complete variable domain (other parts from reference TRBV11-1 and TRBJ1-2): EAEVAQSPRYKITEKSQAVAFWCDPISGHATLYWYRQILGQGPELLVQFQDESVVDDSQLPKDRFSAERLKGVDSTLKIQPAELGDSAMYLCASSLRGANYGYTFGSGTRLTVV.

The CDR3 bases are TGTGCCAGCAGCTTAACTGGGGCCCAAGAGACCCAGTACTTC. It codes for CASSLTGAQETQYF. The V and J genes are TRBV7-2 and TRBJ2-5, with a weak D call TRBD1 (5 bases). The CDR3 runs to 14 residues. Looked up from germline, CDR1 is SGHTA and CDR2 is FQGNSA. Trimming pared 2 bases from V and 1 base from J, leaving 8 bases between.

The gene calls are TRBV6-5 and TRBJ2-5; D might be TRBD2 (6 bases). The V end was cut by 2 bases, the J end by 4 bases, with 11 bases between. The germline V gene has CDR1 MNHEY and CDR2 SVGAGI. The CDR3 loop spans 14 amino acids. CDR3 sequence reads: CASSYGGRGETQYF. Here the CDR3 DNA reads TGTGCCAGCAGTTACGGAGGGCGCGGAGAGACCCAGTACTTC.

With regard to this clone: At the DNA level, this CDR3 is encoded by other sequences in the same sample as well. The chain combines TRBV30 with TRBJ2-1, with TRBD2 identical over 10 bases. The germline gives CDR1 GTSNPN, CDR2 SVGIG (reference sequence). The ends lost 2 bases at V and 4 bases at J; junction bases unmatched: 5. CDR3 length: 15 residues. CDR3 bases: TGTGCCTGGAGTAGATTAGCGGGAGGTTACAATGAGCAGTTCTTC. As protein: CAWSRLAGGYNEQFF.

V gene TRBV5-4 combines with J gene TRBJ2-1; 8 nucleotides match TRBD2. Losses at the gene ends were 1 base for V and 2 bases for J; bases not matched to a gene: 11. This CDR3 has 18 amino acids. Germline V lookup: CDR1 SGHNT, CDR2 YYREEE (reference sequence). The CDR3 nucleotides read TGTGCCAGCAGCTTGTACGAGGGCGGGAGGTCCCCCTACAATGAGCAGTTCTTC. Protein product: CASSLYEGGRSPYNEQFF.

The chain employs TRBV10-1 and TRBJ2-7, with TRBD2 matching over 9 bases. CDR1 is WNHNN and CDR2 is SYGVQD in the germline V gene (reference sequence). CDR3 size: 15 residues. Unmatched junction bases numbered 18, after V lost 6 bases and J lost 12 bases. Here the CDR3 DNA reads TGCGCCAGCAGCCCGGGGGAAAATAGCGGGAGTGTCGTGTACTTC. Translating it yields CASSPGENSGSVVYF.

This clone was picked up a small number of times. The chain links TRBV27 to TRBJ1-2; no clear D. Germline V gives CDR1 MNHEY, CDR2 SMNVEV (reference sequence). The CDR3 has 11 residues. The ends were cut back, 8 bases at V and 8 bases at J, with 12 bases in the middle. The CDR3 is CASGGFRGYTF. In nucleotides, the CDR3 is TGTGCCAGCGGAGGTTTTAGGGGCTACACCTTC.

This sequence joins TRBV10-2 and TRBJ2-2, with D hard to call. The germline V and J ends were trimmed by 0 bases and 3 bases, with 2 bases remaining between them. Germline loops: CDR1 WSHSY, CDR2 SAAADI. This CDR3 contains 13 residues. This chain's CDR3 is CASSESYTGELFF. The CDR3 DNA sequence: TGCGCCAGCAGTGAGTCCTACACCGGGGAGCTGTTTTTT.

Details on this clone: Within the sample, other DNA sequences also encode this same CDR3. This chain connects TRBV30 to TRBJ2-6; D ambiguous. CDR3 length: 13 amino acids. V shed 3 bases and J shed 3 bases, with 6 bases lying between them. Germline CDR1 and CDR2: GTSNPN and SVGIG (reference sequence). The CDR3 coding sequence is TGTGCCTGGAGGCTAAGTGGGGCCAACGTCCTGACTTTC. This encodes CAWRLSGANVLTF. The variable domain in full, with the rest retrieved from reference TRBV30 and TRBJ2-6, is SQTIHQWPATLVQPVGSPLSLECTVEGTSNPNLYWYRQAAGRGLQLLFYSVGIGQISSEVPQNLSASRPQDRQFILSSKKLLLSDSGFYLCAWRLSGANVLTFGAGSRLTVL.